The rows below give T cell receptor beta chains drawn from one sample of a study of T cells in Graves' hyperthyroidism and ophthalmopathy. TCRdb reprocessed the multiplex PCR reads via MiXCR and lists one record per CDR3 protein. The sample holds some 510,000 distinct CDR3 sequences, more than 20% seen once. Material for sequencing was blood. These receptors came from a man aged 18 to 30 with Graves' hyperthyroidism. CDR3s include the opening cysteine and the closing phenylalanine or tryptophan. The order of the fields is clone size, D gene, J gene, V gene, CDR3 DNA, CDR3 protein. D genes are given only for firm matches. Where a row states a size, it is once, few, many or the class of an expanded clone; other rows omit it.

>once|TRBD1|TRBJ1-5|TRBV20-1
TGCAGTGCTGCGCCTCGGACAGGGGTTCTTGATCAGCCCCAGCATTTT
CSAAPRTGVLDQPQHF
>few|-|TRBJ2-7|TRBV6-5
TGTGCCTGCAGTTACTCGCGGAATTCCTACGAGCAGTACTTC
CACSYSRNSYEQYF
>many|TRBD1|TRBJ1-2|TRBV6-1
TGTGCCAGCAGCCTCGACAGGGTCTATGGCTACACCTTC
CASSLDRVYGYTF
>many|TRBD1|TRBJ1-1|TRBV5-1
TGCGCCAGCAGCTCCACCCGGGACAGGGTCTTCGCTGAAGCTTTCTTT
CASSSTRDRVFAEAFF
>many|-|TRBJ1-1|TRBV29-1
TGCAGCGTAGCGGACAGCTTTGGAGCTTTCTTT
CSVADSFGAFF
>many|-|TRBJ2-5|TRBV18
TGTGCCAGCTCACCGAGGGACCGCTCCCAAGAGACCCAGTACTTC
CASSPRDRSQETQYF
>many|-|TRBJ2-7|TRBV4-2
TGTGCCAGCAGCCAAGAAGGTACCTCCTACGAGCAGTACTTC
CASSQEGTSYEQYF
>-|-|TRBJ2-7|TRBV5-1
TGCGCCAGCAGCATAAGGGGGGAGCCTCCTCTCGAGCAGTACTTC
CASSIRGEPPLEQYF
>few|-|TRBJ2-7|TRBV4-1
TGCGCCAGCAGCTCAATGCTGGCCCCACAGCAGTACTTC
CASSSMLAPQQYF
>many|-|TRBJ1-1|TRBV24-1
TGTGCCACCAGTGCCCCCTGGGGCACTGAAGCTTTCTTT
CATSAPWGTEAFF
>-|-|TRBJ2-2|TRBV12-3/TRBV12-4
TGTGCCAGCAGTTTAGGGGGGGCAGGGTACACCGGGGAGCTGTTTTTT
CASSLGGAGYTGELFF
>few|TRBD1|TRBJ1-3|TRBV27
TGTGCCAGCAGTTCGGGACAGGGGGGAAACACCATATATTTT
CASSSGQGGNTIYF
>many|-|TRBJ1-1|TRBV2
TGTGCCAGCAGTGAAGCAATGACAGTGAACACTGAAGCTTTCTTT
CASSEAMTVNTEAFF
>many|-|TRBJ1-3|TRBV10-3
TGTGCCATCAGTGAGCGGGGGGTGTCTGGAAACACCATATATTTT
CAISERGVSGNTIYF
>many|-|TRBJ1-1|TRBV6-4
TGTGCCAGCAGCCCTCTATCGAGGGCTGAAGCTTTCTTT
CASSPLSRAEAFF
>-|-|TRBJ2-4|TRBV2
TGTGCCAGCAGTGACCTGGTAGGGGACATTAAGTACTTC
CASSDLVGDIKYF
>many|-|TRBJ1-2|TRBV5-1
TGCGCCAGCAGCTTGGCCCCCGGACAGTTTCACTATGGCTACACCTTC
CASSLAPGQFHYGYTF
>-|-|TRBJ2-5|TRBV2
TGTGCCAGCAGTGAGAACAGGCGGGGAGAGACCCAGTACTTC
CASSENRRGETQYF
>many|-|TRBJ1-5|TRBV6-5
TGTGCCAGCAGTTACTCGCCCGGGGAGGGGACGGAGCCCCAGCATTTT
CASSYSPGEGTEPQHF
>many|-|TRBJ1-5|TRBV2
TGTGCCAGCAGTGAGGGGGCCCGGGGCAATCAGCCCCAGCATTTT
CASSEGARGNQPQHF
>many|-|TRBJ1-1|TRBV12-3/TRBV12-4
TGTGCCAGCAGTTTGCAGGCGAACACTGAAGCTTTCTTT
CASSLQANTEAFF
>many|-|TRBJ1-1|TRBV6-1
TGTGCCAGCAGTGAACAACTGGAACTTGAAGCTTTCTTT
CASSEQLELEAFF
>many|-|TRBJ1-1|TRBV5-1
TGCGCCAGCAGCTTGGAGGGGGGGGGAGGTGAAGCTTTCTTT
CASSLEGGGGEAFF
>many|TRBD1|TRBJ1-3|TRBV6-5
TGTGCCAGCAGCATCAGGGGGCTTGGAAACACCATATATTTT
CASSIRGLGNTIYF
>many|-|TRBJ1-2|TRBV6-1
TGTGCCAGCATACGGTGGATCCTGGAGGGCTACACCTTC
CASIRWILEGYTF
>many|TRBD1|TRBJ1-1|TRBV19
TGTGCCAGTAGACACTTACAGGGGGCGTTGGGTACTGAAGCTTTCTTT
CASRHLQGALGTEAFF
>-|TRBD1|TRBJ2-6|TRBV6-1
TGTGCCAGCAGCTGGACAGGGGGCACGGGAGGGGCCAACGTCCTGACTTTC
CASSWTGGTGGANVLTF
>-|-|TRBJ2-7|TRBV2
TGTGCCAGCAGTGAAGCGCTTCGGGGCTACGAGCAGTACTTC
CASSEALRGYEQYF
>-|-|TRBJ2-5|TRBV5-4
TGTGCCAGCAGCTTGCGTCAGACCAAAGAGACCCAGTACTTC
CASSLRQTKETQYF
>many|TRBD1|TRBJ1-1|TRBV30
TGTGCCTGGGAACAGGGGGGCCCTGAAGCTTTCTTT
CAWEQGGPEAFF
>-|-|TRBJ2-2|TRBV27
TGTGCCAGCAGTACGATATTGAACACCGGGGAGCTGTTTTTT
CASSTILNTGELFF
>many|-|TRBJ2-7|TRBV28
TGTGCCAGCAGCCCCCTCCCCGGGACCGTCTACGAGCAGTACTTC
CASSPLPGTVYEQYF
>many|TRBD1|TRBJ1-5|TRBV20-1
TGCAGTGCCCGACAGGGGTTCGGGCAGCCCCAGCATTTT
CSARQGFGQPQHF
>-|-|TRBJ1-2|TRBV28
TGTGCCGGCAGTCGGACTAACTATGGCTACACCTTC
CAGSRTNYGYTF
>few|-|TRBJ2-2|TRBV6-1
TGTGCCAGCAGTGAGGGACACTTCACCGGGGAGCTGTTTTTT
CASSEGHFTGELFF
>many|-|TRBJ1-1|TRBV29-1
TGCAGCGTTGATCTAACGCTGAACACTGAAGCTTTCTTT
CSVDLTLNTEAFF
>once|TRBD1|TRBJ2-7|TRBV6-1
TGTGCCAGCAGTCCACCAATAGGGACAGGGAACGAGCAGTACTTC
CASSPPIGTGNEQYF
>-|TRBD2|TRBJ2-7|TRBV29-1
TGCAGCGTTGAATTTGGCGGGGGGAACGAGCAGTACTTC
CSVEFGGGNEQYF
>many|-|TRBJ1-1|TRBV28
TGTGCCAGCAGTTTATCTGGGTTCTACCCTGAAGCTTTCTTT
CASSLSGFYPEAFF
>many|-|TRBJ1-1|TRBV19
TGTGCCAGTAGTATAGGACCCATGAACACTGAAGCTTTCTTT
CASSIGPMNTEAFF